This TCR beta chain was captured in a study of blood T cell repertoires in COVID-19. Overall study: The United States, Italy and Spain provided the acute and convalescent COVID-19 samples. From T cells, B-cell-depleted T cells, or PBMCs came the material, which was cDNA or gDNA.

Source study methods: Amplification from reference gene primers served as the basis for estimated nucleated cell counts. Clones were sequenced by immunoSEQ multiplex PCR, and TCRdb holds only the in-frame ones, with some missing. V, J and clone size derive from that table, while D and trimming were established from the DNA sequence. This sample yields roughly 240,000 clones, of which approximately 82% are seen a single time; approximately 2.3% belongs to the top ten. Germline V gives CDR1 WNHNN, CDR2 SYGVQD (reference sequence). The CDR3 extends over 14 amino acids. V lost 0 bases, J lost 6 bases, and 11 bases lay in between.

Sequenced material: peripheral blood. The V call is TRBV10-1, the J call TRBJ1-1; D remains unclear. The TCR comes from a man aged 35-49 years who had recovered from COVID-19. The CDR3 coding sequence is TGCGCCAGCAGTGAGTCAAGACGGAGCGCTGAAGCTTTCTTT. Translation gives CASSESRRSAEAFF.